This TCR beta chain was captured by sequencing in a study of CXCR3-negative and CXCR3-positive naive CD8 T cells. Study conclusions and caveats: Comparably high diversity was seen in both naive subsets, and much lower diversity in memory CD8+ cells. Naive CXCR3-positive cells had TRB CDR3s more hydrophobic than those of CXCR3-negative naive cells. Naive CXCR3-positive and CXCR3-negative cells shared similar TRBV-TRBJ usage, unlike memory cells.

Germline V gene sequence: CDR1 KGHSH, CDR2 LQKENI. This CDR3 is built from 15 residues. Through 5' RACE with UMI labels, the TRB cDNA libraries were prepared. Reprocessing the 5' RACE reads, TCRdb reports a single entry for every CDR3 protein and omits DNA. Found here are about 80,000 distinct CDR3 sequences; the top ten clones hold around 1.4%. In the case of this clonotype: Its antigen is as yet unknown.

The sample taken for sequencing was naive CXCR3- CD8+ T cells from blood. Subset: CD45RO-CCR7+CD27+CD95- naive CD8+ T cells lacking CXCR3 (TNR3-). The TCR comes from a human donor in good health. Some clones in this sample may be carry-over from other donors' samples. The chain is built from TRBV18 and TRBJ2-7; TCRdb designates TRBD2, a call that cannot be tested without DNA. The CDR3 loop reads CASSGTSGSYHEQYF.